Listed here are 19 T cell receptor beta chains from one sample, sequenced in a study of blood T cell repertoires in COVID-19 (TCRdb year 2020). Library construction relied on the immunoSEQ multiplex PCR assay. TCRdb obtained this table from immuneACCESS and retained in-frame rearrangements with V and J assigned. These tables miss some clones; where compared with another copy, unresolved V genes account for less than half of the shortfall, and the remainder is unexplained. The sample table contains about 110,000 clones; only one count was recorded for around 85% of them. The ten largest make up 20% to 25% of the sample. The sample comprised peripheral blood. The receptors stem from a man in his 70s with active or convalescent COVID-19.

This chain uses TRBV12-3 or TRBV12-4 with TRBJ1-6, with 7 bases lining up with TRBD1. J lost 6 bases, V lost 6 bases, and 2 bases had no gene match. CDR3 size: 13 residues. The CDR3 DNA sequence: TGTGCCAGCAGAACAGGGGCTAATTCACCCCTCCACTTT. It translates to CASRTGANSPLHF.

This clone has just one count. The chain recombines TRBV5-6 with TRBJ2-1; 10 bases are a match to TRBD2. The CDR3 runs 16 residues. The germline CDR1 and CDR2 sequences are SGHDT and YYEEEE. The V and J ends lost 2 bases and 9 bases, in that order; junction bases with no gene match: 11. This CDR3 reads CASSFLLAGAHGEQFF. The CDR3 bases are TGTGCCAGCAGCTTTCTTCTAGCGGGGGCACACGGTGAGCAGTTCTTC.

The CDR3 DNA reads TGTGCCACCAGCAGGGACAGGCTTGGCTACACCTTC. The encoded protein is CATSRDRLGYTF. This chain joins TRBV15 and TRBJ1-2, with 7 bases that match TRBD1. The CDR3 runs to 12 residues. Trimming at V came to 3 bases and at J to 7 bases, leaving 2 bases not matched to a gene. Per germline, CDR1 LNHNV and CDR2 YYDKDF (reference sequence).

To note about this clone: The identical CDR3 is also encoded by other nucleotide sequences in the sample. The chain is built from TRBV15 and TRBJ2-7, with TRBD1 matching over 7 bases. From germline, CDR1 is LNHNV and CDR2 YYDKDF (reference sequence). The V and J ends lost 0 bases and 7 bases, in that order; junction bases with no gene match: 3. The CDR3 contains 13 residues. CDR3 sequence: CATSRDRGYEQYF. As DNA, the CDR3 is TGTGCCACCAGCAGAGACAGGGGGTATGAGCAGTACTTC. The full variable domain, in which reference TRBV15 and TRBJ2-7 provide the parts outside the CDR3, is DAMVIQNPRYQVTQFGKPVTLSCSQTLNHNVMYWYQQKSSQAPKLLFHYYDKDFNNEADTPDNFQSRRPNTSFCFLDIRSPGLGDTAMYLCATSRDRGYEQYFGPGTRLTVT.

V and J are TRBV19 and TRBJ2-3; weak D call: TRBD2 (5 bases). The CDR3 length is 14 residues. V was trimmed by 1 base and J by 9 bases, leaving 14 bases between them. Germline V gene data show CDR1 as LNHDA and CDR2 as SQIVND (reference sequence). The CDR3: CASSIVGARATQYF. CDR3 DNA sequence: TGTGCCAGTAGTATAGTGGGAGCACGAGCCACGCAGTATTTT.

In this sample, this clone turned up many times. The gene calls are TRBV5-1 and TRBJ2-4; maybe TRBD1 (5 bases). Trimming pared 1 base from V and 0 bases from J, leaving 17 bases between. Germline V CDR1 and CDR2: SGHRS, YFSETQ. The length of the CDR3 is 18 residues. The CDR3 loop is CASSLSIDSKLAKNIQYF. CDR3 DNA sequence: TGCGCCAGCAGCTTGTCGATAGACAGTAAACTAGCCAAAAACATTCAGTACTTC.

This chain links TRBV7-3 with TRBJ2-3; 8 bases are a match to TRBD2. Trimming at V came to 5 bases and at J to 1 base, leaving 8 bases not matched to a gene. The CDR3 has 16 residues. The germline V gene encodes CDR1 SGHTA and CDR2 FQGTGA. The CDR3 loop reads CASSETISGGTDTQYF. CDR3 DNA: TGTGCCAGCAGCGAAACTATTAGCGGGGGCACAGATACGCAGTATTTT.

The V call is TRBV5-1, the J call TRBJ2-1; TRBD2 agrees at 8 bases. With V trimmed by 0 bases and J by 7 bases, 6 bases remained unmatched. Germline CDR1 and CDR2: SGHRS and YFSETQ. This CDR3 spans 15 amino acids. CDR3 sequence reads: CASSLDPGLGNEQFF. The CDR3 DNA is TGCGCCAGCAGCTTGGACCCGGGACTAGGTAATGAGCAGTTCTTC.

The chain links TRBV7-8 to TRBJ2-7; 11 bases are shared with TRBD2. The CDR3 has 16 residues. V lost 1 base, J lost 5 bases, and 7 bases stayed unmatched. Germline CDR1 reads SGHVS; CDR2 reads FQNEAQ. The CDR3 is CASSLVVLAGGNEQYF. In DNA form, the CDR3 reads TGTGCCAGCAGCTTAGTGGTTCTAGCGGGAGGCAACGAGCAGTACTTC.

This rearrangement joins TRBV10-2 to TRBJ2-1; D may be TRBD2 (5 bases). Germline lookup yields CDR1 WSHSY and CDR2 SAAADI. Trimming took 2 bases from V and 4 from J, leaving 12 bases between them. This CDR3 region has 15 residues. The CDR3 reads CASSEDGIGYNEQFF. The CDR3 bases are TGCGCCAGCAGTGAGGACGGGATAGGGTACAATGAGCAGTTCTTC.

The V gene is TRBV5-6, the J gene TRBJ2-6; 13 nucleotides agree with TRBD2. CDR1 and CDR2 from the germline V gene are SGHDT and YYEEEE. J lost 0 bases, V lost 4 bases, and 7 bases had no gene match. This CDR3 spans 19 amino acids. Written as DNA, the CDR3 is TGTGCCAGCAGCCGTGGACTAGCGGGAGACTTCTCTGGGGCCAACGTCCTGACTTTC. Amino acids: CASSRGLAGDFSGANVLTF.

A note on this clone: An end of the junction does not agree with germline; a read error may underlie this. The V call is TRBV9, the J call TRBJ2-1, with no clear D. Germline values: CDR1 SGDLS, CDR2 YYNGEE. The CDR3 has 13 residues. The CDR3 DNA reads as TGTGCCAGCAGCCCCCCCTCCGACAATGAGCAGTTCTTC. Protein product: CASSPPSDNEQFF.

The V gene is TRBV27, the J gene TRBJ2-7; 9 bases line up with TRBD1. The V gene's germline CDR1 is MNHEY and CDR2 SMNVEV (reference sequence). V gave up 6 bases and J gave up 3 bases; unmatched junction bases: 9. The CDR3 is 15 amino acids. The CDR3 sequence: CASSHSGTGSYEQYF. DNA for the CDR3: TGTGCCAGCAGCCATTCCGGGACAGGGAGCTACGAGCAGTACTTC.

This clone was counted only a few times. CDR3 residues: CASRPGRGKDTQYF. In nucleotides, the CDR3 is TGTGCCAGTAGACCGGGGAGAGGGAAAGATACGCAGTATTTT. V usage is TRBV19 and J usage is TRBJ2-3, with TRBD2 as a possible D gene (5 bases). The ends were cut back, 6 bases at V and 5 bases at J, with 15 bases in the middle. The CDR3 length is 14 residues. Germline CDR1 LNHDA, CDR2 SQIVND (reference sequence).

The sample holds a few counts of this clone. The chain links TRBV14 to TRBJ2-7; D perhaps matches TRBD1 (5 bases). From germline, CDR1 is SGHDN and CDR2 FVKESK. This CDR3 region has 16 residues. Deletions cut 4 bases from V and 0 bases from J, with 16 bases between. The CDR3 bases are TGTGCCAGCAGCCTATTAGGGGCGGCTAGCTCCTACGAGCAGTACTTC. This codes for CASSLLGAASSYEQYF.

The J gene is TRBJ1-1, the V gene TRBV30, with no clear D. The CDR3 length is 13 residues. V was cut by 4 bases and J by 1 base, with 10 bases left in between. The germline V gene encodes CDR1 GTSNPN and CDR2 SVGIG (reference sequence). CDR3 in DNA: TGTGCCTGGACCAGGCCCCCGAACACTGAAGCTTTCTTT. This gives the protein CAWTRPPNTEAFF.

V and J are TRBV11-3 and TRBJ2-3; 7 bases are a match to TRBD1. Unmatched junction bases numbered 4, after V lost 5 bases and J lost 5 bases. From germline, CDR1 is SGHNT and CDR2 YENEEA. The CDR3 consists of 13 residues. The CDR3 protein is CASSRDRVDTQYF. CDR3 bases: TGTGCCAGCAGCAGAGACAGGGTAGATACGCAGTATTTT.

The V and J genes are TRBV5-6 and TRBJ2-2; 7 nucleotides line up with TRBD2. J lost 5 bases, V lost 4 bases, and 11 bases had no gene match. From germline, CDR1 is SGHDT and CDR2 YYEEEE. This CDR3 spans 16 amino acids. CDR3: CASSPRSAGGTGELFF. CDR3 DNA: TGTGCCAGCAGCCCCCGTTCAGCCGGGGGGACCGGGGAGCTGTTTTTT.

J is TRBJ1-1 and V is TRBV5-5; D ambiguous. V was clipped by 2 bases and J by 4 bases, with 9 bases between them. CDR1 is SGHKS and CDR2 is YYEKEE in the germline V gene (reference sequence). The CDR3 is 13 residues long. The CDR3 nucleotides read TGTGCCAGCAGCTTCTCTCCGGGCACTGAAGCTTTCTTT. The encoded protein is CASSFSPGTEAFF. Full variable domain (remainder filled in from reference TRBV5-5 and TRBJ1-1): DAGVTQSPTHLIKTRGQQVTLRCSPISGHKSVSWYQQVLGQGPQFIFQYYEKEERGRGNFPDRFSARQFPNYSSELNVNALLLGDSALYLCASSFSPGTEAFFGQGTRLTVV.